This T cell receptor (beta chain) comes out of a study of shared clonotypes between healthy human individuals. In the study overall: Researchers drew samples from a couple of women and three men aged 18 to 49. Broader study findings: Sequencing depth was predicted to influence how clonotypes are shared among donors.

Note on this clone: No antigen is known for it.

Method: immunoSEQ multiplex PCR; TCRdb's copy keeps in-frame clones and lacks some. The table records over 850,000 clones, about 80% of them present only once. The CDR3 loop spans 11 amino acids. V lost 8 bases to trimming and J lost 2 bases, with 4 bases between them. Germline CDR1 is MNHNY and CDR2 is SVGAGI (reference sequence). Donation came from healthy HIV-negative adults that had no recent acute infections or vaccinations. The specimen was memory CD4+ T cells from PBMCs. The sample's subset: CD45RA-negative fraction. The rearrangement uses TRBV6-6 and TRBJ2-1, with no clear D. The sequence was obtained from a man aged 18-30 years in good health. Some clones in this sample may be carry-over from other donors' samples. DNA for the CDR3: TGTGCCAGCTCCGCCTACAATGAGCAGTTCTTC. It specifies CASSAYNEQFF.